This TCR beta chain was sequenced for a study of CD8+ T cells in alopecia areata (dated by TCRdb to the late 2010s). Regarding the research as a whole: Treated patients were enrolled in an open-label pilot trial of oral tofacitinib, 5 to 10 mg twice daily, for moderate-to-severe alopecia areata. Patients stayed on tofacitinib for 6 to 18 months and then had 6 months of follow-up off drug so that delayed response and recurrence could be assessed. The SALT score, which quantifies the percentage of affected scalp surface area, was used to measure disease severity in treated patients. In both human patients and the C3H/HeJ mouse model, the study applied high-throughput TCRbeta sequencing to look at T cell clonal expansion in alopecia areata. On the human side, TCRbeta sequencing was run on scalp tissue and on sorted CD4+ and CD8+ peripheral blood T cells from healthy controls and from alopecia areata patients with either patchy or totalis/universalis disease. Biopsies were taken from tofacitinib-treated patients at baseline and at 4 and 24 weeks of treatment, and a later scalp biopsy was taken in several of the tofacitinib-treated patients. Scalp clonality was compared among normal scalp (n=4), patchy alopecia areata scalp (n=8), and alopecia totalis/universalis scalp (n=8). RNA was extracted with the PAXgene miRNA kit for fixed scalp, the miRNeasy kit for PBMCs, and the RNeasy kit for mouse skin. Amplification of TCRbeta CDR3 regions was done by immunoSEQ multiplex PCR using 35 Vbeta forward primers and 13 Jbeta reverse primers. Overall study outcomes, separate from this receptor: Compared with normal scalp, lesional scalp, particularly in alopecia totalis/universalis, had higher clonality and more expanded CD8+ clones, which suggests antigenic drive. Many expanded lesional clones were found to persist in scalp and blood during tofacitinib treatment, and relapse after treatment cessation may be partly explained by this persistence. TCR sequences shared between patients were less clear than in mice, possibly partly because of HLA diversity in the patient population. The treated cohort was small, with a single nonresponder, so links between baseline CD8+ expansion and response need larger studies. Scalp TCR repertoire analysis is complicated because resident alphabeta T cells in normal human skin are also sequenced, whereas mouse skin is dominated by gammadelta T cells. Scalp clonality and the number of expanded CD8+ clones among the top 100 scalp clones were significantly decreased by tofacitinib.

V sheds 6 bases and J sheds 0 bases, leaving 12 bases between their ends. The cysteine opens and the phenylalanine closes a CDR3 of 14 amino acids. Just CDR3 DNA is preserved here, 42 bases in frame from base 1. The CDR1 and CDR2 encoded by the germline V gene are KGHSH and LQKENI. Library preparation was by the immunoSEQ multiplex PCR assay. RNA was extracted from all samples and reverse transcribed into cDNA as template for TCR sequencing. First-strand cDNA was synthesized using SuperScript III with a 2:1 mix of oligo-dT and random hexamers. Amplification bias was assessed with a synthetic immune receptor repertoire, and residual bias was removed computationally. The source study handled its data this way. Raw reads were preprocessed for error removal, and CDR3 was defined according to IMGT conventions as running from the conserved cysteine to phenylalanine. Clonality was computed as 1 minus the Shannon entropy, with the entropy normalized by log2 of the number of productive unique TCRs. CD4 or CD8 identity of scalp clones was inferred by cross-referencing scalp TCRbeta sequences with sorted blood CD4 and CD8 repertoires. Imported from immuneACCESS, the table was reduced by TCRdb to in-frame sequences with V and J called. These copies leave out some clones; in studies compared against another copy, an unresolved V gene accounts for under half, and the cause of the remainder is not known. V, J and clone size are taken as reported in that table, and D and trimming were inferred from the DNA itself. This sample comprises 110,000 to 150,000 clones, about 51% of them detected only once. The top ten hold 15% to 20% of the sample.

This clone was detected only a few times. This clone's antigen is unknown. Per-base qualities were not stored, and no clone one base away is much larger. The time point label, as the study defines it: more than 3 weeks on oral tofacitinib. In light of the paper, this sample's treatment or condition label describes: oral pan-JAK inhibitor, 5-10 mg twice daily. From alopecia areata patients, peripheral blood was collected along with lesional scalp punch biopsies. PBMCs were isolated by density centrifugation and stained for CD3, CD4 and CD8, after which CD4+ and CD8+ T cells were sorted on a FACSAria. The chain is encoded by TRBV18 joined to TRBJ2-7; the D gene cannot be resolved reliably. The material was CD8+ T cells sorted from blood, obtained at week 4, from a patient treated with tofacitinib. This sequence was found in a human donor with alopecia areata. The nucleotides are TGTGCCAGCTCGCCCGACACGATCTCCTACGAGCAGTACTTC. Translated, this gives CASSPDTISYEQYF.